This TCR beta chain was sequenced during a study of blood T cell repertoires in COVID-19 (TCRdb year 2020). Regarding the research as a whole: Collaborator samples came from the United States, Italy and Spain and covered acute and convalescent phases of COVID-19. The prospective study material was composed of cDNA or gDNA derived from T cells, B-cell-depleted T cells, or PBMCs. The repertoires were made available in a free public database intended to serve as a resource for research on the immune response to SARS-CoV-2. The sample metadata nearly always contained a de-identified subject ID, COVID-19 status, age in years and sex. The samples were drawn from the first 160 participants of the ongoing ImmuneRACE study and from 1,254 subjects provided by 6 global collaborators. Subjects who had been exposed to COVID-19, were actively infected with it, or had recovered from it provided the deeply sampled blood TCRbeta repertoires that made up the dataset. HLA class I and class II types, where available, came from metadata supplied by the sample provider rather than from assay-based typing. Points the paper makes about the study in general: Clinical and demographic metadata were provided uncurated, with the amount varying by source and participant.

Comment on this clone: Its binding antigen is unknown. The record has no base qualities; no much larger clone is one base away.

TCRbeta CDR3 regions were amplified from genomic DNA using the immunoSEQ Assay, a bias-controlled multiplex PCR. Concerning the study's data processing: The number of nucleated cells in each sample was estimated from the amplification of reference gene primers within the assay. To quantify the absolute abundance of each unique TCRbeta CDR3 rearrangement, sequence reads were collapsed and filtered. For each sample, productive Simpson clonality was calculated as the square root of Simpson's diversity index over productive rearrangements. TCRdb's version of the immuneACCESS table is confined to in-frame rearrangements and falls short of the full clone set. An unresolved V gene accounts for under half of the shortfall where checked; the remainder is of unknown origin. D and trimming come from the DNA, and the V and J calls and clone size come from that table. A total of about 170,000 clones appear in this sample, roughly 84% of them only once. 14% of the sample is held by the ten biggest clonotypes.

The germline V gene yields SGHRS for CDR1 and YFSETQ for CDR2. The CDR3, cysteine through phenylalanine, is 14 amino acids long. Only CDR3 DNA is held: 42 bases, read in frame from base 1. V and J lose 0 bases and 0 bases, and a span of 6 bases separates them. One collaborating source in Seattle enrolled patients during active infection and followed them longitudinally through the course of disease. Whole blood was collected in K2EDTA tubes by collaborating institutions according to the institutions' own protocols. For TCRbeta analysis, collaborator samples were shipped as frozen whole blood, as isolated PBMCs, or as DNA extracted from either sample type.

What was sequenced was peripheral blood. This receptor was taken from a woman in her 70s with COVID-19, enrolled during active disease. The chain was built from TRBV5-1 and TRBJ1-1; confidence is insufficient to name the D gene. The bases read TGCGCCAGCAGCTTGGGTTCAGTGAACACTGAAGCTTTCTTT. Its amino acids are CASSLGSVNTEAFF.